This TCR beta chain originates from a study of blood T cell repertoires in COVID-19. The CDR3 loop spans 15 amino acids. After removal of 0 bases from V and 4 bases from J, the junction contained 4 bases not matched to a gene. Germline CDR1 reads SGDLS; CDR2 reads YYNGEE. Some clones are missing from TCRdb's copy, which holds only in-frame ones; the method was immunoSEQ multiplex PCR. The data contain 90,000 to 150,000 clones, around 80% of them singletons. The chain employs TRBV9 and TRBJ1-2; 9 nucleotides align to TRBD1. The sample taken for sequencing was peripheral blood. The TCR comes from a woman older than 75 with acute or convalescent COVID-19. CDR3 amino acids: CASSVEDRGPYGYTF. The CDR3 DNA is TGTGCCAGCAGCGTAGAGGACAGGGGCCCCTATGGCTACACCTTC.